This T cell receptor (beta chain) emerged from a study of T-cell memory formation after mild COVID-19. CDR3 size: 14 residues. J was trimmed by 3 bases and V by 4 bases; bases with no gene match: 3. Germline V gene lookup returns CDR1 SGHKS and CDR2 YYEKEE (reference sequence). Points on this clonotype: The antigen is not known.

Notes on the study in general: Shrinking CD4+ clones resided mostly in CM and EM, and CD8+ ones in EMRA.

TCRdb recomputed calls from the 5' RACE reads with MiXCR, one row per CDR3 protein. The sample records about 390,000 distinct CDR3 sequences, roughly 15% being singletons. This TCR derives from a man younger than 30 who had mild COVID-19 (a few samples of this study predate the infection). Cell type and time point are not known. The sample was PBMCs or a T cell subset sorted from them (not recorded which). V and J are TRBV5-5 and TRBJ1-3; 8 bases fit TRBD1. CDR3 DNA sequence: TGTGCCAGCAGCCAGGGGGCGGTTGGAAACACCATATATTTT. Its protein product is CASSQGAVGNTIYF.